This TCR beta chain appears in the sequencing data of a study of radiation and T cells in renal cell carcinoma. Measured with immunoSEQ multiplex PCR; TCRdb has only the in-frame clones, and not every one. The repertoire has 14,000 to 15,000 clones, about two thirds of them found once; the top ten carry around 17%. Stated treatment: treatment-naive control, cytoreductive nephrectomy. Control samples are tumors resected by cytoreductive nephrectomy without prior radiation. Clear cell pathology was present in this patient's renal cell carcinoma. Controls included a handful of female and over ten male donors, resected 2011 to 2014. CDR3 length: 14 amino acids. The V end was cut by 5 bases, the J end by 1 base, with 12 bases between. Germline values: CDR1 GTSNPN, CDR2 SVGIG (reference sequence).

The origin of this receptor is a man in his sixties with renal cell carcinoma. Sample: tumor tissue, taken from a patient whose treatment was nephrectomy without radiotherapy. The chain recombines TRBV30 with TRBJ1-5, with a weak D call TRBD1 (5 bases). CDR3 amino acids: CAWDLGLSNQPQHF. The CDR3, as DNA: TGTGCCTGGGATTTGGGGCTCAGCAATCAGCCCCAGCATTTT.